The rows below give T cell receptor beta chains drawn from one sample of a study of cytomegalovirus exposure and HLA in healthy donors. Produced via immunoSEQ multiplex PCR; TCRdb's table is partial and in-frame only. The table records approximately 100,000 clones, roughly 80% of them present only once. Specimen: PBMCs. The receptor source for this set is a man between 60 and 75 years old in good health and CMV-seropositive. The CDR3 runs from the conserved cysteine through the conserved F or W. Each record gives: clone size, J gene, D gene, V gene, CDR3 protein, CDR3 DNA. The D gene is left open where the match is weak. Rows may omit the clone size; those that give it use once, few, many or a size class.

>-|TRBJ1-6|-|TRBV7-2
CASTKADGASNSPLHF
TGTGCCAGCACCAAAGCGGACGGAGCCAGTAATTCACCCCTCCACTTT
>-|TRBJ2-3|-|TRBV2
CASSEEPSSTDTQYF
TGTGCCAGCAGTGAAGAGCCTTCTAGCACAGATACGCAGTATTTT
>-|TRBJ2-1|TRBD2|TRBV5-8
CASSLWALSGGADEQFF
TGTGCCAGCAGCTTGTGGGCTCTTAGCGGGGGGGCCGATGAGCAGTTCTTC
>-|TRBJ1-1|-|TRBV7-9
CASSLQGKNTEAFF
TGTGCCAGCAGCTTACAGGGTAAGAACACTGAAGCTTTCTTT
>-|TRBJ2-3|TRBD2|TRBV6-1
CASNHLAGGTDTQYF
TGTGCCAGCAACCATCTAGCGGGCGGCACAGATACGCAGTATTTT
>-|TRBJ2-5|TRBD1|TRBV7-9
CSSSFTGTGGFGPQETQYF
TGTTCCAGCAGCTTTACCGGGACAGGGGGTTTTGGTCCCCAAGAGACCCAGTACTTC
>-|TRBJ2-5|-|TRBV20-1
CSARDAETQYF
TGCAGTGCTAGAGATGCGGAGACCCAGTACTTC
>-|TRBJ1-6|TRBD1|TRBV29-1
CSVGDRGDSPLHF
TGCAGCGTGGGGGACAGGGGCGATTCACCCCTCCACTTT
>few|TRBJ2-3|-|TRBV6-1
CATRDFTDTQYF
TGTGCCACCCGGGACTTCACAGATACGCAGTATTTT
>-|TRBJ1-4|TRBD1|TRBV19
CASSRTGIGGKLFF
TGTGCCAGTAGCCGGACAGGGATAGGTGGAAAACTGTTTTTT
>-|TRBJ1-4|-|TRBV7-9
CASSPGALNEKLFF
TGTGCCAGCAGCCCAGGGGCCCTGAATGAAAAACTGTTTTTT
>-|TRBJ2-7|-|TRBV18
CASSPSRQEQYF
TGTGCCAGCTCACCCTCAAGACAGGAGCAGTACTTC
>-|TRBJ2-7|TRBD1|TRBV14
CASSQRDRGHSAYEQYF
TGTGCCAGCAGCCAAAGGGACAGGGGGCACTCGGCCTACGAGCAGTACTTC
>-|TRBJ2-5|-|TRBV18
CASSPRGRETQYF
TGTGCCAGCTCACCAAGGGGAAGAGAGACCCAGTACTTC
>-|TRBJ2-3|-|TRBV15
CATSNGGGGDTQYF
TGTGCCACCAGCAATGGCGGGGGCGGGGATACGCAGTATTTT
>-|TRBJ1-2|-|TRBV7-8
CASSFDRNYGYTF
TGTGCCAGCAGCTTCGACAGGAACTATGGCTACACCTTC
>-|TRBJ2-1|-|TRBV7-9
CASSLAGSYNEQFF
TGTGCCAGCAGCTTAGCCGGCTCCTACAATGAGCAGTTCTTC
>once|TRBJ2-7|-|TRBV10-3
CAISESQGGGGYEQYF
TGTGCCATCAGTGAGTCTCAGGGAGGAGGCGGATACGAGCAGTACTTC
>-|TRBJ2-7|-|TRBV27
CASSSPTYEQYF
TGTGCCAGCAGTTCCCCAACTTACGAGCAGTACTTC
>once|TRBJ1-2|TRBD1|TRBV9
CASSVFDRVGAYGYTF
TGTGCCAGCAGCGTTTTTGACAGGGTAGGGGCATATGGCTACACCTTC
>-|TRBJ2-3|TRBD2|TRBV5-4
CASSLVGTSGTDTQYF
TGTGCCAGCAGCTTGGTGGGGACTAGCGGCACAGATACGCAGTATTTT
>-|TRBJ1-2|TRBD1|TRBV13
CASTRGAGGQYGYTF
TGTGCCAGCACCCGAGGGGCAGGGGGCCAGTATGGCTACACCTTC
>-|TRBJ1-6|TRBD1|TRBV7-2
CASSPQGAYNSPLHF
TGTGCCAGCAGCCCACAGGGGGCATATAATTCACCCCTCCACTTT
>-|TRBJ2-7|TRBD1|TRBV28
CASSQGTGYYEQYF
TGTGCCAGCAGTCAAGGGACAGGTTACTACGAGCAGTACTTC
>-|TRBJ2-7|-|TRBV4-1
CASSQDGGTALLHEQYF
TGCGCCAGCAGCCAAGATGGGGGCACGGCCTTGTTGCACGAGCAGTACTTC
>-|TRBJ2-1|-|TRBV7-3
CASSLTGSPREQFF
TGTGCCAGCAGCTTAACGGGCAGCCCTCGGGAGCAGTTCTTC
>-|TRBJ1-2|-|TRBV28
CATAPNYGYTF
TGTGCAACCGCGCCAAACTATGGCTACACCTTC
>-|TRBJ2-1|TRBD2|TRBV6-1
CASSEYGAGSYNEQFF
TGTGCCAGCAGTGAATATGGAGCGGGGTCTTACAATGAGCAGTTCTTC
>-|TRBJ1-4|TRBD1|TRBV5-1
CASSETGTATNEKLFF
TGCGCCAGCAGCGAAACCGGGACAGCAACTAATGAAAAACTGTTTTTT
>-|TRBJ1-2|TRBD1|TRBV5-4
CASSLGQGAWGYTF
TGTGCCAGCAGCCTGGGACAGGGGGCGTGGGGCTACACCTTC
>-|TRBJ1-4|-|TRBV6-5
CASSEESPDEKLFF
TGTGCCAGCAGTGAGGAGTCACCGGATGAAAAACTGTTTTTT
>-|TRBJ1-1|-|TRBV29-1
CSAQRSFEAFF
TGCAGCGCTCAGAGGTCCTTCGAAGCTTTCTTT
>-|TRBJ1-1|TRBD1|TRBV18
CASSPGTASEAFF
TGTGCCAGCTCACCGGGGACAGCATCTGAAGCTTTCTTT
>-|TRBJ1-5|-|TRBV2
CASSDWGVNGNQPQHF
TGTGCCAGCAGTGACTGGGGAGTGAACGGCAATCAGCCCCAGCATTTT
>-|TRBJ2-7|TRBD1|TRBV9
CASSTSGTGGNEQYF
TGTGCCAGCAGCACTTCCGGGACAGGGGGCAACGAGCAGTACTTC
>-|TRBJ1-5|TRBD1|TRBV12-5
CASGLGTGNQPQHF
TGTGCTAGTGGTTTGGGGACAGGTAATCAGCCCCAGCATTTT
>-|TRBJ2-7|TRBD1|TRBV6-6
CASSPTGGSEQYF
TGTGCCAGCAGTCCAACAGGGGGTAGTGAGCAGTACTTC